Listed below are T cell receptor beta chains from one sample, sequenced in a study of T cells in Graves' hyperthyroidism and ophthalmopathy. TCRdb ran MiXCR on the multiplex PCR reads and lists one entry per CDR3 protein. The sample holds 300,000 to 450,000 distinct CDR3 sequences; roughly 15% are singletons and the top ten take around a fifth. The sample consisted of blood. These receptors all come from a woman in her thirties with Graves' ophthalmopathy. Both conserved end residues are part of each CDR3. The D gene is left open where the match is weak. The size of a clone is reported for some rows only, either as once, few or many, or as a class for expanded clones.

.,TRBJ2-2,15,TRBV28,.,CASSSIRGNTGELFF,TGTGCCAGCAGCTCCATCAGGGGGAACACCGGGGAGCTGTTTTTT
.,TRBJ2-4,16,TRBV20-1,.,CSARDWTGGPEGIQYF,TGCAGTGCTAGAGATTGGACGGGGGGCCCGGAAGGGATTCAGTACTTC
.,TRBJ1-5,13,TRBV19,.,CASSIQRNQPQHF,TGTGCCAGTAGTATTCAGCGAAATCAGCCCCAGCATTTT
.,TRBJ1-5,13,TRBV20-1,many,CSARGPFNQPQHF,TGCAGTGCTAGAGGGCCCTTTAATCAGCCCCAGCATTTT
.,TRBJ1-6,18,TRBV7-9,many,CASSLGVGLSSYNSPLHF,TGTGCCAGCAGCTTAGGAGTAGGATTGAGCTCCTATAATTCACCCCTCCACTTT
TRBD1,TRBJ1-5,14,TRBV6-1,many,CASSSRGSNQPQHF,TGTGCCAGCAGTTCCAGGGGGAGCAATCAGCCCCAGCATTTT
TRBD1,TRBJ2-3,14,TRBV28,many,CASRRDRATDTQYF,TGTGCCAGCAGACGGGACAGGGCAACAGATACGCAGTATTTT
TRBD2,TRBJ2-1,17,TRBV7-2,many,CASSLERGTSGGPEQFF,TGTGCCAGCAGCTTAGAACGGGGAACTAGCGGGGGCCCCGAGCAGTTCTTC
TRBD1,TRBJ2-7,14,TRBV28,many,CASSFRRGLHEQYF,TGTGCCAGCAGTTTTCGCAGGGGGCTCCACGAGCAGTACTTC
.,TRBJ2-7,13,TRBV20-1,.,CSAKPADSYEQYF,TGCAGTGCGAAACCGGCAGATTCCTACGAGCAGTACTTC
.,TRBJ2-5,14,TRBV7-3,many,CASSSSGPRETQYF,TGTGCCAGCAGCTCGTCGGGACCACGGGAGACCCAGTACTTC
TRBD2,TRBJ2-5,14,TRBV11-2,.,CASSSGLASETQYF,TGTGCCAGCAGCTCGGGACTAGCGTCAGAGACCCAGTACTTC
.,TRBJ2-6,16,TRBV7-6,many,CASSLTNRAGANVLTF,TGTGCCAGCAGCTTAACGAACCGGGCTGGGGCCAACGTCCTGACTTTC
.,TRBJ2-3,16,TRBV19,.,CASSIGQGGHTDTQYF,TGTGCCAGTAGTATAGGCCAGGGGGGGCACACAGATACGCAGTATTTT
TRBD1,TRBJ1-5,16,TRBV12-3/TRBV12-4,.,CASSTTPGQGNQPQHF,TGTGCCAGCAGTACCACACCGGGACAGGGGAATCAGCCCCAGCATTTT
.,TRBJ1-2,15,TRBV30,many,CAWSLWGGENYGYTF,TGTGCCTGGAGCCTTTGGGGCGGGGAGAACTATGGCTACACCTTC
.,TRBJ2-3,14,TRBV5-8,few,CASSLRAAWLTQYF,TGTGCCAGCAGCTTAAGGGCAGCATGGCTTACGCAGTATTTT